A single sample gave rise to the 13 T cell receptor beta chains below, sequenced in a study of technical replicates of blood from several donors. The data were produced by immunoSEQ multiplex PCR, yet TCRdb's version contains in-frame clones alone and is incomplete. The table lists tens of thousands of clones, around 91% of them singletons. The sample comprised T cells isolated from PBMCs. These TCRs come from a human donor in good health. Some clones in this sample may be carry-over from other donors' samples.

The chain recombines TRBV5-1 with TRBJ2-1; 13 bases agree with TRBD2. The CDR3 extends over 17 amino acids. V lost 2 bases, J lost 7 bases, and 9 bases stayed unmatched. Germline-derived CDR1 and CDR2 are SGHRS and YFSETQ. CDR3 coding DNA: TGCGCCAGCAGCTTCTACGGACTAGCGGGAGCTGATAATGAGCAGTTCTTC. This gives the protein CASSFYGLAGADNEQFF.

The rearrangement joins TRBV6-5 to TRBJ1-5; D remains unclear. Germline V CDR1 and CDR2: MNHEY, SVGAGI. The CDR3 sequence is 15 residues long. Trimming removed 3 bases at V and 1 base at J, with 10 bases between. Here the CDR3 DNA reads TGTGCCAGCAGTTATTCAGGATCGAGCAATCAGCCCCAGCATTTT. Its translation: CASSYSGSSNQPQHF.

The chain joins TRBV9 to TRBJ2-7; D perhaps matches TRBD2 (6 bases). The germline CDR1 and CDR2 sequences are SGDLS and YYNGEE. The V gene lost 0 bases and the J gene lost 1 base, with 11 bases spanning the gap. CDR3 size: 15 residues. The CDR3 loop reads CASSVGRDLSYEQYF. The CDR3 DNA sequence: TGTGCCAGCAGCGTAGGGCGGGACCTATCCTACGAGCAGTACTTC.

The sample holds a few counts of this clone. V gene TRBV11-3 combines with J gene TRBJ1-2; D may be TRBD1 (5 bases). Germline values: CDR1 SGHNT, CDR2 YENEEA. V was trimmed by 5 bases and J by 0 bases, leaving 25 bases between them. This CDR3 comprises 19 residues. The CDR3: CASSPGPGEDRATNYGYTF. CDR3 DNA: TGTGCCAGCAGCCCAGGGCCGGGGGAGGACCGGGCGACTAACTATGGCTACACCTTC.

The genes are TRBV27 and TRBJ2-1; the match to TRBD2 covers 12 bases. There are 14 residues in the CDR3. From germline, CDR1 is MNHEY and CDR2 SMNVEV (reference sequence). The V and J ends lost 8 bases and 4 bases, in that order; junction bases with no gene match: 3. CDR3 nucleotides: TGTGCCAGCGCCGGACTAGCGGGATACAATGAGCAGTTCTTC. Translating gives CASAGLAGYNEQFF.

The V call is TRBV7-2, the J call TRBJ1-5; weak D call: TRBD1 (5 bases). V was shortened by 4 bases and J by 6 bases, with 13 bases between the two germline ends. There are 14 residues in the CDR3. Germline V gene data show CDR1 as SGHTA and CDR2 as FQGNSA. DNA of the CDR3: TGTGCCAGCAGCTATCCCGGGGGGTCTCAGCCCCAGCATTTT. Its translation: CASSYPGGSQPQHF. Combining the CDR3 with reference TRBV7-2 and TRBJ1-5 gives the whole variable domain GAGVSQSPSNKVTEKGKDVELRCDPISGHTALYWYRQSLGQGLEFLIYFQGNSAPDKSGLPSDRFSAERTGGSVSTLTIQRTQQEDSAVYLCASSYPGGSQPQHFGDGTRLSIL.

This sequence joins TRBV7-9 and TRBJ1-4; no clear D gene. Germline V gives CDR1 SEHNR, CDR2 FQNEAQ (reference sequence). The V end was cut by 5 bases, the J end by 0 bases, with 7 bases between. The CDR3 runs to 14 residues. This CDR3 reads CASSQTPTNEKLFF. The CDR3 DNA is TGTGCCAGCAGCCAGACACCAACTAATGAAAAACTGTTTTTT.

The rearrangement uses TRBV2 and TRBJ2-2; perhaps TRBD1 as D (5 bases). Germline CDR1 SNHLY, CDR2 FYNNEI. The V end lost 3 bases, the J end lost 2 bases, and 10 bases lay between the germline ends. CDR3 length: 15 residues. In DNA, the CDR3 is TGTGCCAGCAGTGATATAGGGGCCAACACCGGGGAGCTGTTTTTT. It encodes CASSDIGANTGELFF. Using reference TRBV2 and TRBJ2-2 for the parts outside the CDR3, the full variable domain is EPEVTQTPSHQVTQMGQEVILRCVPISNHLYFYWYRQILGQKVEFLVSFYNNEISEKSEIFDDQFSVERPDGSNFTLKIRSTKLEDSAMYFCASSDIGANTGELFFGEGSRLTVL.

The CDR3 is CASSGGEGDGQPQHF. The CDR3 coding sequence is TGTGCCAGTAGTGGCGGGGAAGGCGATGGTCAGCCCCAGCATTTT. The gene calls are TRBV19 and TRBJ1-5; D unresolved. Trimming shortened V by 5 bases and J by 6 bases, and 17 bases separated the two germline ends. The CDR3 has 15 residues. CDR1 and CDR2 from the germline V gene are LNHDA and SQIVND (reference sequence). Full variable domain (missing parts from reference TRBV19 and TRBJ1-5): DGGITQSPKYLFRKEGQNVTLSCEQNLNHDAMYWYRQDPGQGLRLIYYSQIVNDFQKGDIAEGYSVSREKKESFPLTVTSAQKNPTAFYLCASSGGEGDGQPQHFGDGTRLSIL.

The rearrangement links TRBV5-4 to TRBJ2-5; 10 positions agree with TRBD1. J gave up 5 bases and V 4 bases, and 11 bases lay outside the gene matches. The CDR3 has 16 amino acids. Germline loops: CDR1 SGHNT, CDR2 YYREEE (reference sequence). Written as DNA, the CDR3 is TGTGCCAGCAGCCCCCGGGACAGGGGAATCACGGAGACCCAGTACTTC. This translates into CASSPRDRGITETQYF.

The rearrangement links TRBV7-9 to TRBJ1-5, with D maybe TRBD1 (6 bases). V gave up 3 bases and J gave up 6 bases, with 12 bases separating them. Per germline, CDR1 SEHNR and CDR2 FQNEAQ (reference sequence). The CDR3 totals 14 residues. Written as DNA, the CDR3 is TGTGCCAGCAGCTTGGCTGGGGGCCCTCAGCCCCAGCATTTT. This gives the protein CASSLAGGPQPQHF.

This clone came up once. The chain is built from TRBV6-6 and TRBJ2-7; tentative D call: TRBD1 (5 bases). The V gene lost 7 bases and the J gene lost 6 bases, with 10 bases spanning the gap. Looked up from germline, CDR1 is MNHNY and CDR2 is SVGAGI (reference sequence). The CDR3 contains 11 residues. CDR3 DNA: TGTGCCAGCAAGGGGTCCACCGAGCAGTACTTC. It specifies CASKGSTEQYF.

This chain connects TRBV28 to TRBJ1-2; D remains unclear. V lost 6 bases and J lost 4, with 18 bases in between. Germline V CDR1 and CDR2: MDHEN, SYDVKM. There are 15 residues in the CDR3. The CDR3 DNA is TGTGCCAGCAGCACTACCTCGGAGACGTCCTATGGCTACACCTTC. Translating it yields CASSTTSETSYGYTF.